These 29 T cell receptor beta chains were all obtained from the same sample, sequenced in a study of blood T cell repertoires in COVID-19. Data came from immunoSEQ multiplex PCR; TCRdb stores just in-frame clones and leaves some out. The sample consists of under 200,000 clones, roughly 86% of them appearing once. The sample comprised peripheral blood. Receptors originate from a man aged 40-50 years who had recovered from COVID-19.

The gene calls are TRBV18 and TRBJ2-7; possible D gene TRBD2, 7 bases. The V gene's germline CDR1 is KGHSH and CDR2 LQKENI. The CDR3 consists of 14 residues. V was cut by 8 bases and J by 0 bases, with 14 bases left in between. CDR3 sequence: CASLEGGGSYEQYF. For the CDR3, the DNA is TGTGCCAGCCTGGAGGGGGGGGGCTCCTACGAGCAGTACTTC.

The V and J genes are TRBV30 and TRBJ1-5; the match to TRBD1 covers 7 bases. V gave up 1 base and J gave up 0 bases; unmatched junction bases: 3. Germline V CDR1 and CDR2: GTSNPN, SVGIG (reference sequence). The CDR3 is 15 residues long. This CDR3 is CAWSAGTDSNQPQHF. In DNA, the CDR3 is TGTGCCTGGAGTGCCGGGACAGATAGCAATCAGCCCCAGCATTTT.

The rearrangement uses TRBV18 and TRBJ1-1; D unclear. Germline V gene sequence: CDR1 KGHSH, CDR2 LQKENI. The CDR3 consists of 15 residues. Trimming stripped 6 bases from V and 1 base from J, with 15 bases between. The CDR3 DNA reads as TGTGCCAGCTCTCGCTTCCGGGAGACGAACACTGAAGCTTTCTTT. The encoded protein is CASSRFRETNTEAFF.

This sequence joins TRBV9 and TRBJ1-2, with D possibly matching TRBD1 (5 bases). From germline, CDR1 is SGDLS and CDR2 YYNGEE. The germline V and J ends were trimmed by 4 bases and 8 bases, with 9 bases remaining between them. This CDR3 contains 11 residues. The CDR3 DNA is TGTGCCAGCAGCCGGGGGGACGGCTACACCTTC. It encodes CASSRGDGYTF. The entire variable domain, with the rest obtained from reference TRBV9 and TRBJ1-2, is as follows: DSGVTQTPKHLITATGQRVTLRCSPRSGDLSVYWYQQSLDQGLQFLIQYYNGEERAKGNILERFSAQQFPDLHSELNLSSLELGDSALYFCASSRGDGYTFGSGTRLTVV.

This clone has just one count. The chain has TRBV24-1 and TRBJ2-2; 8 bases align to TRBD2. The J segment lost 5 bases and the V segment lost 3 bases, leaving 10 bases of the junction unmatched. This CDR3 is 17 amino acids long. Germline lookup yields CDR1 KGHDR and CDR2 SFDVKD. This chain's CDR3 is CATSDLPRAGVTGELFF. CDR3 coding DNA: TGTGCCACCAGTGATCTCCCGCGAGCGGGAGTTACCGGGGAGCTGTTTTTT.

The genes are TRBV5-1 and TRBJ1-6, with TRBD1 identical over 7 bases. Germline V gene lookup returns CDR1 SGHRS and CDR2 YFSETQ. V lost 3 bases and J lost 0; bases outside the gene matches: 3. The CDR3 is 16 residues long. CDR3 nucleotide sequence: TGCGCCAGCAGCTGGACAGGAAGCTCCTATAATTCACCCCTCCACTTT. Translating gives CASSWTGSSYNSPLHF.

V and J are TRBV6-1 and TRBJ2-2; 8 nucleotides align to TRBD2. Germline V gives CDR1 MNHNS, CDR2 SASEGT. V trimming: 5 bases; J trimming: 0 bases; junction bases outside the gene matches: 2. There are 15 residues in the CDR3. CDR3 bases: TGTGCCAGCAGTCGGGGGGGCTCGAACACCGGGGAGCTGTTTTTT. This translates into CASSRGGSNTGELFF.

This CDR3 reads CASSPQDNGNTIYF. Here the CDR3 DNA reads TGCGCCAGCAGCCCCCAGGATAATGGAAACACCATATATTTT. V and J are TRBV4-1 and TRBJ1-3; D gene ambiguous. CDR3 length equals 14 residues. CDR1 and CDR2 from the germline V gene are MGHRA and YSYEKL. V was pared by 4 bases and J by 3 bases, with 10 bases between.

V gene TRBV10-3 combines with J gene TRBJ2-7, with D perhaps TRBD1 (5 bases). The CDR3 is 13 amino acids. Per germline, CDR1 ENHRY and CDR2 SYGVKD. V shed 2 bases and J shed 10 bases, with 15 bases lying between them. This CDR3 reads CAISETPGARQYF. CDR3 nucleotides: TGTGCCATCAGTGAGACTCCTGGGGCGCGTCAGTACTTC.

The chain recombines TRBV30 with TRBJ2-1; TRBD1 is a possible D gene (5 bases). The V gene's germline CDR1 is GTSNPN and CDR2 SVGIG (reference sequence). V lost 3 bases and J lost 3, with 15 bases in between. This CDR3 spans 15 amino acids. The CDR3 sequence is CAWRGADRVYNEQFF. The CDR3 DNA reads TGTGCCTGGAGAGGGGCGGATAGAGTCTACAATGAGCAGTTCTTC.

J is TRBJ2-7 and V is TRBV9, with D possibly TRBD1 on 6 matching bases. The CDR3 consists of 17 residues. The V end lost 0 bases, the J end lost 3 bases, and 19 bases lay between the germline ends. Germline CDR1 and CDR2: SGDLS and YYNGEE. CDR3 sequence reads: CASSVGPGAGRFYEQYF. For the CDR3, the DNA is TGTGCCAGCAGCGTAGGGCCAGGGGCAGGAAGGTTCTACGAGCAGTACTTC. Full variable domain (remainder filled in from reference TRBV9 and TRBJ2-7): DSGVTQTPKHLITATGQRVTLRCSPRSGDLSVYWYQQSLDQGLQFLIQYYNGEERAKGNILERFSAQQFPDLHSELNLSSLELGDSALYFCASSVGPGAGRFYEQYFGPGTRLTVT.

In this sample, this clone turned up once. V and J are TRBV19 and TRBJ1-2; D is perhaps TRBD1 (6 bases). The V end lost 4 bases, the J end lost 5 bases, and 14 bases lay between the germline ends. Per germline, CDR1 LNHDA and CDR2 SQIVND (reference sequence). The CDR3 is made up of 14 amino acids. The CDR3 DNA is TGTGCCAGTAGTACCAGGGGAAGAGGGTATGGCTACACCTTC. It yields the protein CASSTRGRGYGYTF.

V is TRBV4-1 and J is TRBJ1-1; maybe TRBD1 (5 bases). V was trimmed by 6 bases and J by 8 bases, leaving 22 bases between them. The germline CDR1 and CDR2 sequences are MGHRA and YSYEKL. This CDR3 has 15 amino acids. In DNA, the CDR3 is TGCGCCAGCAGGTACGAACTTCGACAGAACATAGAAGCTTTCTTT. It codes for CASRYELRQNIEAFF.

The rearrangement joins TRBV7-9 to TRBJ1-1; D unclear. The CDR3 spans 13 residues. From germline, CDR1 is SEHNR and CDR2 FQNEAQ (reference sequence). V was trimmed by 5 bases and J by 4 bases, leaving 11 bases between them. DNA for the CDR3: TGTGCCAGCAGCGCCGACGGGTTCACTGAAGCTTTCTTT. Protein: CASSADGFTEAFF. The complete variable domain, with remaining parts taken from reference TRBV7-9 and TRBJ1-1, reads DTGVSQNPRHKITKRGQNVTFRCDPISEHNRLYWYRQTLGQGPEFLTYFQNEAQLEKSRLLSDRFSAERPKGSFSTLEIQRTEQGDSAMYLCASSADGFTEAFFGQGTRLTVV.

The rearrangement links TRBV6-2 or TRBV6-3 to TRBJ1-5; 7 bases align to TRBD1. J lost 6 bases, V lost 6 bases, and 5 bases had no gene match. CDR1 MNHEY and CDR2 SVGEGT come from the germline V gene. The CDR3 loop spans 13 amino acids. CDR3 sequence reads: CASSPQGGQPQHF. CDR3 DNA: TGTGCCAGCAGCCCCCAGGGGGGTCAGCCCCAGCATTTT.

This clone was found many times. This rearrangement joins TRBV7-6 to TRBJ1-2, with D uncertain. The germline V gene has CDR1 SGHVS and CDR2 FNYEAQ. The CDR3 spans 15 residues. V lost 4 bases to trimming and J lost 1 base, with 13 bases between them. CDR3 in amino acids: CASSSLDGLNYGYTF. For the CDR3, the DNA is TGTGCCAGCAGCTCCCTGGACGGACTTAACTATGGCTACACCTTC.

This chain uses TRBV27 with TRBJ2-2; 14 positions agree with TRBD2. Germline V gene data show CDR1 as MNHEY and CDR2 as SMNVEV (reference sequence). V gave up 6 bases and J gave up 0 bases; unmatched junction bases: 3. The CDR3 runs to 17 residues. CDR3 nucleotides: TGTGCCAGCAGGAGGACTAGCGGGGGGACGAACACCGGGGAGCTGTTTTTT. Translating it yields CASRRTSGGTNTGELFF.

The chain carries TRBV30 and TRBJ1-1, with 9 bases lining up with TRBD1. V shed 3 bases and J 5 bases; nucleotides not matched to a gene: 4. Germline CDR1 GTSNPN, CDR2 SVGIG (reference sequence). CDR3 length: 13 amino acids. DNA for the CDR3: TGTGCCTGGAGGAGGGACAGGGCAACTGAAGCTTTCTTT. Residues: CAWRRDRATEAFF.

CDR3 DNA sequence: TGCGCCAGCAGCCAAGAAATTGATGAGGGACTAGGGTGGGGCGATGAGCAGTTCTTC. This sequence encodes CASSQEIDEGLGWGDEQFF. V usage is TRBV4-3 and J usage is TRBJ2-1; 8 bases line up with TRBD2. V dropped 0 bases and J dropped 8; count of bases not matched to a gene: 18. The germline CDR1 and CDR2 sequences are LGHNA and YSLEER. This CDR3 contains 19 residues.

This clone was picked up one time. This rearrangement joins TRBV28 to TRBJ2-3; 12 bases match TRBD1. The J segment lost 5 bases and the V segment lost 5 bases, leaving 11 bases of the junction unmatched. From germline, CDR1 is MDHEN and CDR2 SYDVKM. CDR3 length: 17 residues. The CDR3 loop is CASSPRRDRGLGDTQYF. CDR3 nucleotides: TGTGCCAGCAGTCCTCGGCGGGACAGGGGGCTGGGAGATACGCAGTATTTT.

This chain connects TRBV12-5 to TRBJ2-5; 12 bases fit TRBD2. With 2 bases clipped from V and 2 bases from J, the junction kept 0 bases outside the gene matches. The CDR3 contains 15 residues. Germline lookup yields CDR1 LGHNT and CDR2 FRNRAP. Written as DNA, the CDR3 is TGTGCTAGTGGTTTGACTAGCGGGGGGCAAGAGACCCAGTACTTC. This sequence encodes CASGLTSGGQETQYF.

The rearrangement uses TRBV27 and TRBJ2-1; 8 bases map to TRBD2. This CDR3 is 15 amino acids long. V shed 0 bases, J shed 9 bases, and the junction held 7 bases outside the gene matches. Germline CDR1 and CDR2: MNHEY and SMNVEV (reference sequence). This CDR3 reads CASSLSTSGMSEQFF. The CDR3 nucleotides are TGTGCCAGCAGTTTATCCACTAGCGGAATGTCTGAGCAGTTCTTC.

This clone appeared a single time. The chain employs TRBV28 and TRBJ2-7, with a possible D match to TRBD2 (6 bases). The CDR3 sequence is 11 residues long. Deletions cut 8 bases from V and 3 bases from J, with 8 bases between. Germline V gene sequence: CDR1 MDHEN, CDR2 SYDVKM. CDR3 nucleotides: TGTGCCAGCCGGGGGAACTACGAGCAGTACTTC. It translates to CASRGNYEQYF.

The CDR3 DNA follows: TGTGCCAGCATGAGGGACAATGAGCAGTTCTTC. Its protein is CASMRDNEQFF. The rearrangement uses TRBV2 and TRBJ2-1; a weak D match, TRBD2 (5 bases). V was pared by 7 bases and J by 5 bases, with 6 bases between. CDR3 length equals 11 residues. The germline V gene encodes CDR1 SNHLY and CDR2 FYNNEI.

The chain links TRBV4-2 to TRBJ2-6; 11 nucleotides align to TRBD2. With 0 bases clipped from V and 3 bases from J, the junction kept 4 bases outside the gene matches. The germline gives CDR1 LGHNA, CDR2 YNFKEQ. This CDR3 is 18 amino acids long. For the CDR3, the DNA is TGTGCCAGCAGCCAAGATAGCGGGGGGGCCGGTGGGGCCAACGTCCTGACTTTC. Protein: CASSQDSGGAGGANVLTF.

The chain carries TRBV4-3 and TRBJ2-3; a possible D gene is TRBD2 (5 bases). The germline V gene encodes CDR1 LGHNA and CDR2 YSLEER. V lost 1 base and J lost 0, with 11 bases in between. This CDR3 spans 16 amino acids. DNA for the CDR3: TGCGCCAGCAGCCAAGGTCTAAGCGGAAGCACAGATACGCAGTATTTT. Translated, it gives CASSQGLSGSTDTQYF.

This clone occurred once. The chain uses TRBV7-9 and TRBJ1-2, with TRBD1 as a possible D gene (5 bases). The CDR3 consists of 12 residues. The V gene's germline CDR1 is SEHNR and CDR2 FQNEAQ (reference sequence). Deletions cut 5 bases from V and 5 bases from J, with 9 bases between. The CDR3 reads CASSPRQYGYTF. In DNA form, the CDR3 reads TGTGCCAGCAGCCCCCGACAGTATGGCTACACCTTC.

This clone came up a few times. The rearrangement joins TRBV6-5 to TRBJ1-2; 8 nucleotides line up with TRBD1. V was clipped by 6 bases and J by 8 bases; unmatched bases: 11. CDR1 and CDR2 (germline): MNHEY, SVGAGI. This CDR3 has 14 amino acids. The CDR3 DNA reads as TGTGCCAGCAGCCCCCAGGCAGGGGGCGACGGCTACACCTTC. This translates into CASSPQAGGDGYTF.

The V call is TRBV18, the J call TRBJ2-1, with TRBD2 matching 11 bases. CDR1 is KGHSH and CDR2 is LQKENI in the germline V gene. V lost 6 bases, J lost 7 bases, and 17 bases stayed unmatched. CDR3 length: 18 amino acids. This CDR3 reads CASSYGQGGTSGRNEQFF. The DNA for the CDR3 is TGTGCCAGCTCTTACGGACAGGGCGGAACTAGCGGGAGAAATGAGCAGTTCTTC.